The TCR beta chain described here comes from a study of cytomegalovirus exposure and HLA in healthy donors. Across the study: Of 398 genotyped donors, roughly 81% clustered with self-reported Caucasian donors. Findings of the study overall: A later analysis reportedly found fewer N-insertions in an Asian-associated ancestry cluster than the approximately 670-donor mean. Later analysis suggested most CMV-associated TCR beta chains were HLA-restricted.

This PCR relied on a set of 60 Vbeta primers and 13 Jbeta primers. The method was immunoSEQ multiplex PCR; TCRdb's version includes in-frame clones alone and lacks a portion of them. Among over 150,000 clones listed, 70% to 80% were seen once. This clone came up once. The antigen is not known. Germline lookup yields CDR1 SQVTM and CDR2 ANQGSEA. This CDR3 has 11 amino acids. V and J are TRBV29-1 and TRBJ2-5, with TRBD2 matching over 9 bases. The closer fit of TRBJ2-7 to the DNA end suggests the J call may be wrong. Input material: PBMCs. This sequence originates from a woman aged 25 to 39 in good health and CMV-seronegative. This CDR3 reads CSLSAGGEQYF. The DNA of the CDR3 is TGCAGCCTTTCAGCGGGGGGCGAGCAGTACTTC.